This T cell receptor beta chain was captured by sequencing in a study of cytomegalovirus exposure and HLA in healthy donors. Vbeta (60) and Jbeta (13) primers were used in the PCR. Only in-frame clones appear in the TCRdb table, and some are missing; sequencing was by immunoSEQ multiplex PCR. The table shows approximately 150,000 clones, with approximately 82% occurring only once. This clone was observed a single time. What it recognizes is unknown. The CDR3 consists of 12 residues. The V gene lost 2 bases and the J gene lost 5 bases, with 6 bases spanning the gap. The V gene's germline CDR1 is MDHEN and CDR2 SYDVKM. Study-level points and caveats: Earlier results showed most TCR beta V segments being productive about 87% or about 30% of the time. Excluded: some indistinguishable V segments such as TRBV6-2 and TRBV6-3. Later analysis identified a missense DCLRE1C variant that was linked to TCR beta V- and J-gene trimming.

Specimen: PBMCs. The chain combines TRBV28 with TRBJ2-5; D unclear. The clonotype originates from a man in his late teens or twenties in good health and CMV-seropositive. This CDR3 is CASSLARETQYF. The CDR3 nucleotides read TGTGCCAGCAGTTTAGCCCGGGAGACCCAGTACTTC.